Listed below are T cell receptor beta chains from one sample, sequenced in a study of T cells in Graves' hyperthyroidism and ophthalmopathy. MiXCR was run by TCRdb on the multiplex PCR reads, yielding one entry per CDR3 protein. The repertoire holds 800,000 or so distinct CDR3 sequences, around 38% seen once, with about 8.9% in the top ten. The source material was blood. All receptors come from a man aged 18 to 30 with Graves' hyperthyroidism. CDR3s include the opening cysteine and the closing phenylalanine or tryptophan. A D gene is named only where the DNA matches it firmly. Size is omitted from some rows. Given values are once, few, many or a class for expanded clones.

J | size | D | V | CDR3 | DNA
TRBJ1-6 | - | TRBD1 | TRBV2 | CASSPDDRGGNSPLHF | TGTGCCAGCTCACCCGACGACAGGGGAGGAAATTCACCCCTCCACTTT
TRBJ2-6 | - | - | TRBV25-1 | CAWSESSGANVLTF | TGTGCCTGGAGTGAGAGCTCTGGGGCCAACGTCCTGACTTTC
TRBJ1-3 | many | - | TRBV29-1 | CSALGGNTIYF | TGCAGCGCCTTGGGTGGAAACACCATATATTTT
TRBJ2-7 | - | TRBD2 | TRBV11-1 | CARELAGTYEQYF | TGTGCTAGGGAGCTAGCGGGCACATACGAGCAGTACTTC
TRBJ2-2 | once | - | TRBV7-9 | CASSSPTKRAGELFF | TGTGCCAGCAGTAGCCCCACTAAACGGGCCGGGGAGCTGTTTTTT
TRBJ1-5 | - | TRBD1 | TRBV19 | CASSTAGGQPQHF | TGTGCCAGTAGTACCGCAGGGGGACAGCCCCAGCATTTT
TRBJ2-5 | - | TRBD1 | TRBV6-1 | CASSPPPGGAVTQYF | TGTGCCAGCAGTCCACCACCAGGGGGCGCGGTGACCCAGTACTTC
TRBJ1-1 | many | - | TRBV5-1 | CASSLVVGDTEAFF | TGCGCCAGCAGCTTGGTGGTTGGGGACACTGAAGCTTTCTTT
TRBJ1-4 | many | - | TRBV15 | CATSSPGGMKRLFF | TGTGCCACCAGCAGTCCCGGGGGAATGAAAAGGCTGTTTTTT
TRBJ1-1 | - | - | TRBV2 | CASSRAPPVPEAFF | TGTGCCAGCAGTCGGGCCCCCCCGGTTCCTGAAGCTTTCTTT
TRBJ2-5 | few | - | TRBV5-6 | CASSYRWGETQYF | TGTGCCAGCAGCTACCGTTGGGGAGAGACCCAGTACTTC
TRBJ1-4 | - | - | TRBV2 | CASSELLGGLFF | TGTGCCAGCAGTGAGCTACTGGGAGGACTGTTTTTT
TRBJ2-7 | - | TRBD1 | TRBV7-9 | CASSQGTGLKYEQYF | TGCGCCAGCAGCCAAGGGACAGGGCTCAAGTACGAGCAGTACTTC
TRBJ1-3 | few | TRBD1 | TRBV7-2 | CASSLLQGASGNTIYF | TGTGCCAGCAGCTTGCTCCAGGGGGCATCAGGAAACACCATATATTTT
TRBJ2-5 | - | - | TRBV7-8 | CASSLDSGVGDQYF | TGTGCCAGCAGCTTAGATTCGGGCGTCGGGGACCAGTACTTC
TRBJ2-7 | few | TRBD2 | TRBV7-8 | CASSFSPSGAHYEQYF | TGTGCCAGCAGCTTTTCCCCAAGCGGGGCCCACTACGAGCAGTACTTC
TRBJ1-6 | - | - | TRBV9 | CASSASKGSSNSPLHF | TGTGCCAGCAGCGCCTCGAAGGGGTCTTCTAATTCACCCCTCCACTTT